These T cell receptor beta chains were read from a single sample in a study of OX40 agonist ivuxolimab in advanced cancers. Only in-frame clones appear in the TCRdb table, and some are missing; sequencing was by immunoSEQ multiplex PCR. Among some 94,000 clones listed, roughly 95% were seen once. The source material was CD4+ or CD8+ T cells sorted from blood, sampled in a trial of the OX40 agonist ivuxolimab. The receptors were gathered from an adult with an advanced solid tumor such as melanoma, head and neck, liver or kidney cancer. The CDR3 runs from the conserved cysteine through the conserved F or W. A D gene is named only where the DNA matches it firmly. The size entry is marked missing in some rows and otherwise reads once, few, many or a size class.

V gene: TRBV10-3; clone size: NA; D gene: TRBD1; J gene: TRBJ2-7; CDR3 DNA: TGTGCCGTCGGACAGGGGGCAAACGAGCAGTACTTC; CDR3 protein: CAVGQGANEQYF
V gene: TRBV2; clone size: NA; D gene: NA; J gene: TRBJ1-1; CDR3 DNA: TGTGCCAACCGACTGGTTAACCCTGAAGCTTTCTTT; CDR3 protein: CANRLVNPEAFF
V gene: TRBV13; clone size: NA; D gene: NA; J gene: TRBJ2-3; CDR3 DNA: TGTGCCAGCAGCCCCCCAAATCCCATCACAGATACGCAGTATTTT; CDR3 protein: CASSPPNPITDTQYF
V gene: TRBV5-1; clone size: once; D gene: NA; J gene: TRBJ1-1; CDR3 DNA: TGCGCCAGCAGCTTGGAAGATCCGACAGTGAACACTGAAGCTTTCTTT; CDR3 protein: CASSLEDPTVNTEAFF
V gene: TRBV5-1; clone size: NA; D gene: NA; J gene: TRBJ1-1; CDR3 DNA: TGCGCCAGCACAAGCCCTTTTGGCGAGGGGAATCGGGCTTTCTTT; CDR3 protein: CASTSPFGEGNRAFF
V gene: TRBV9; clone size: NA; D gene: NA; J gene: TRBJ1-1; CDR3 DNA: TGTGCCAGCAGCGTACTTCCGGGGGACACTGAAGCTTTCTTT; CDR3 protein: CASSVLPGDTEAFF
V gene: TRBV7-3; clone size: once; D gene: TRBD1; J gene: TRBJ1-1; CDR3 DNA: TGTGCCAGCAGCGAAGGGGGACAGGGAGCTTTCTTT; CDR3 protein: CASSEGGQGAFF
V gene: TRBV27; clone size: NA; D gene: NA; J gene: TRBJ1-1; CDR3 DNA: TGTGCCAGCAACCTCCAGGGGAGCGCTGAAGCTTTCTTT; CDR3 protein: CASNLQGSAEAFF
V gene: TRBV27; clone size: NA; D gene: TRBD2; J gene: TRBJ2-1; CDR3 DNA: TGTGCCAGCAGAAACGGGGGGTCCTACAATGAGCAGTTCTTC; CDR3 protein: CASRNGGSYNEQFF
V gene: TRBV9; clone size: NA; D gene: NA; J gene: TRBJ2-7; CDR3 DNA: TGTGCCAGCAGCGTAGGGGGCGGACTGGAGCAGTACTTC; CDR3 protein: CASSVGGGLEQYF
V gene: TRBV11-2; clone size: NA; D gene: NA; J gene: TRBJ2-5; CDR3 DNA: TGTGCCAGCAGCTTAGATAGGGTAGTTGCTGGAGAGACCCAGTACTTC; CDR3 protein: CASSLDRVVAGETQYF
V gene: TRBV5-6; clone size: NA; D gene: TRBD1; J gene: TRBJ1-1; CDR3 DNA: TGTGCCAGCAGCCTTGGGGGACAGGGGATGAACACTGAAGCTTTCTTT; CDR3 protein: CASSLGGQGMNTEAFF
V gene: TRBV9; clone size: once; D gene: NA; J gene: TRBJ1-5; CDR3 DNA: TGTGCCAGCAGCGTAGGAAGCAGCCTCAATCAGCCCCAGCATTTT; CDR3 protein: CASSVGSSLNQPQHF
V gene: TRBV7-8; clone size: NA; D gene: NA; J gene: TRBJ1-1; CDR3 DNA: TGTGCCAGCAGCTTAGTTACAGGAGGAAAGTCCACTGAAGCTTTCTTT; CDR3 protein: CASSLVTGGKSTEAFF
V gene: TRBV28; clone size: NA; D gene: NA; J gene: TRBJ2-7; CDR3 DNA: TGTGCCAGCAGCCCCGGACAGTCCTACGAGCAGTACTTC; CDR3 protein: CASSPGQSYEQYF
V gene: TRBV21-1; clone size: NA; D gene: NA; J gene: TRBJ2-7; CDR3 DNA: TGTGCCAGCAGCACTTTGGTCCCATTTCCCTACGAGCAGTACTTC; CDR3 protein: CASSTLVPFPYEQYF
V gene: TRBV28; clone size: NA; D gene: TRBD2; J gene: TRBJ2-5; CDR3 DNA: TGTGCCAGCAGTTTTCACCCCGGGACTAGCGGGGGTACGACTAAGGAGACCCAGTACTTC; CDR3 protein: CASSFHPGTSGGTTKETQYF
V gene: TRBV27; clone size: NA; D gene: NA; J gene: TRBJ1-4; CDR3 DNA: TGTGCCAGCAGTTTATCGGGCCCGGCAGGGCTAAATGAAAAACTGTTTTTT; CDR3 protein: CASSLSGPAGLNEKLFF
V gene: TRBV9; clone size: NA; D gene: TRBD1; J gene: TRBJ2-1; CDR3 DNA: TGTGCCAGCAGCGCGACTTCCGGGACAGAGACTTACAATGAGCAGTTCTTC; CDR3 protein: CASSATSGTETYNEQFF
V gene: TRBV4-1; clone size: once; D gene: TRBD1; J gene: TRBJ1-1; CDR3 DNA: TGCGCCAGCAGCCACCCGATTGGACAGGGCATGGCTTTCTTT; CDR3 protein: CASSHPIGQGMAFF
V gene: TRBV29-1; clone size: NA; D gene: NA; J gene: TRBJ2-1; CDR3 DNA: TGCAGCGTTGTTTCAGGAACGCGGTATGAGCAGTTCTTC; CDR3 protein: CSVVSGTRYEQFF
V gene: TRBV28; clone size: NA; D gene: NA; J gene: TRBJ1-2; CDR3 DNA: TGTGCCAGCAGTTTTGAAGGGGAAAAGAGCGATGGCTACACCTTC; CDR3 protein: CASSFEGEKSDGYTF
V gene: TRBV7-2; clone size: NA; D gene: TRBD1; J gene: TRBJ2-2; CDR3 DNA: TGTGCCAGCAGCTTAACGGTCGGGACAGGGGACGGGGAGCTGTTTTTT; CDR3 protein: CASSLTVGTGDGELFF
V gene: TRBV2; clone size: NA; D gene: NA; J gene: TRBJ1-5; CDR3 DNA: TGTGCCAGCAGTGTTGGACGGATTAATCAGCCCCAGCATTTT; CDR3 protein: CASSVGRINQPQHF
V gene: TRBV29-1; clone size: NA; D gene: TRBD2; J gene: TRBJ2-5; CDR3 DNA: TGCAGCGTTGAAGATAGTCGGGGAGGGGACCACCAAGAGACCCAGTACTTC; CDR3 protein: CSVEDSRGGDHQETQYF
V gene: TRBV19; clone size: NA; D gene: NA; J gene: TRBJ1-1; CDR3 DNA: TGTGCCACTAAGAAGCAAGCGAACACTGAAGCTTTCTTT; CDR3 protein: CATKKQANTEAFF
V gene: TRBV5-4; clone size: NA; D gene: NA; J gene: TRBJ2-7; CDR3 DNA: TGTGCCAGCAGCTTCGAGATAGCGGCGACCTACGAGCAGTACTTC; CDR3 protein: CASSFEIAATYEQYF
V gene: TRBV27; clone size: NA; D gene: NA; J gene: TRBJ1-1; CDR3 DNA: TGTGCCAGCAGTTCCCCCCTCTCAACCGAAGCTTTCTTT; CDR3 protein: CASSSPLSTEAFF
V gene: TRBV27; clone size: NA; D gene: NA; J gene: TRBJ1-1; CDR3 DNA: TGTGCCAGCACCTTGGGGGGGGCTGCCACTGAAGCTTTCTTT; CDR3 protein: CASTLGGAATEAFF
V gene: TRBV6-5; clone size: NA; D gene: NA; J gene: TRBJ2-1; CDR3 DNA: TGTGCCAGCAGTTACGATAAGGGACTGGTCTACAATGAGCAGTTCTTC; CDR3 protein: CASSYDKGLVYNEQFF
V gene: TRBV28; clone size: NA; D gene: NA; J gene: TRBJ2-3; CDR3 DNA: TGTGCCAGCATCTCCCTGAACGGGAGACCCTCAGATACGCAGTATTTT; CDR3 protein: CASISLNGRPSDTQYF
V gene: TRBV6-5; clone size: NA; D gene: NA; J gene: TRBJ2-1; CDR3 DNA: TGTGCCAGCAGTACCCCACAGCGACCTTACAATGAGCAGTTCTTC; CDR3 protein: CASSTPQRPYNEQFF
V gene: TRBV7-2; clone size: NA; D gene: TRBD1; J gene: TRBJ2-1; CDR3 DNA: TGTGCCAGCAGCTTAGGGACAGGGGGCAATGAGCAGTTCTTC; CDR3 protein: CASSLGTGGNEQFF
V gene: TRBV7-9; clone size: NA; D gene: NA; J gene: TRBJ1-1; CDR3 DNA: TGTGCCAGCAGCTTATCCGGAGGGGACACTGAAGCTTTCTTT; CDR3 protein: CASSLSGGDTEAFF
V gene: TRBV11-2; clone size: NA; D gene: TRBD2; J gene: TRBJ2-2; CDR3 DNA: TGTGCCAGCAGCTTAGTATTAGCGGGGGCCACGAACACCGGGGAGCTGTTTTTT; CDR3 protein: CASSLVLAGATNTGELFF
V gene: TRBV19; clone size: NA; D gene: TRBD1; J gene: TRBJ1-2; CDR3 DNA: TGTGCCAGTAGTATGGATGGCGGGACAGCCTATGGCTACACCTTC; CDR3 protein: CASSMDGGTAYGYTF
V gene: TRBV28; clone size: NA; D gene: TRBD1; J gene: TRBJ2-5; CDR3 DNA: TGTGCCAGCAGTTTAAAGGCAGGGGGCGAATCCCAAGAGACCCAGTACTTC; CDR3 protein: CASSLKAGGESQETQYF